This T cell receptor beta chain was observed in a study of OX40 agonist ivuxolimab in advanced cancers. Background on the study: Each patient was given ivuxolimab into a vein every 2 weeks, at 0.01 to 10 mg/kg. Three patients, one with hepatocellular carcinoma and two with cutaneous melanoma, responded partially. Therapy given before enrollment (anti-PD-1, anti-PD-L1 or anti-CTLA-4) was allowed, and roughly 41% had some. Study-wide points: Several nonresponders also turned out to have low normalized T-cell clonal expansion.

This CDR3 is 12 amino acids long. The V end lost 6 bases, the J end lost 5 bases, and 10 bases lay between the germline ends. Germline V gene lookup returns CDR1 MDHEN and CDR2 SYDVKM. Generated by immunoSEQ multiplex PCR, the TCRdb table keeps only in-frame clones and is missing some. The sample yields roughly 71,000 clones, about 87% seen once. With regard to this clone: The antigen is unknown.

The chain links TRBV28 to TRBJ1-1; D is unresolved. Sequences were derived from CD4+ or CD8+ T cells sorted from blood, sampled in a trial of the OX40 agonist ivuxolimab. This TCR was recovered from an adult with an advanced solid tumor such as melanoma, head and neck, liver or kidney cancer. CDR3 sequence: CASSPTVTEAFF. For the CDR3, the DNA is TGTGCCAGCAGCCCAACTGTGACTGAAGCTTTCTTT.